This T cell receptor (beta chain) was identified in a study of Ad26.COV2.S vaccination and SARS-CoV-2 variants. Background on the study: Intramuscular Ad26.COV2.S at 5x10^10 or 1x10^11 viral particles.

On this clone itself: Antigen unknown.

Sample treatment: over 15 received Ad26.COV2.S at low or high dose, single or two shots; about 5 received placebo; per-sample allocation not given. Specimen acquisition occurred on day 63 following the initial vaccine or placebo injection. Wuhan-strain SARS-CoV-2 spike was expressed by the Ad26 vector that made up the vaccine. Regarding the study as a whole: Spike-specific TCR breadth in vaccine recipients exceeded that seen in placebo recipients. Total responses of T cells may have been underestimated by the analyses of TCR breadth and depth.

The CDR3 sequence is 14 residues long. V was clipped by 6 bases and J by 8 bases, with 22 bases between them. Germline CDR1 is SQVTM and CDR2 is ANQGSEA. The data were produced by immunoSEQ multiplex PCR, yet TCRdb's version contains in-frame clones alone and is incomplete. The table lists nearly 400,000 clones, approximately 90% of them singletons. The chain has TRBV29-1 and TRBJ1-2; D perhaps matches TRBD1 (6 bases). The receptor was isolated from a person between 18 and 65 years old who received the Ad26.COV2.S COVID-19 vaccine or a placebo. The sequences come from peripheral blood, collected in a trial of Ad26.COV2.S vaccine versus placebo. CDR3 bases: TGCAGCGTCCAACAAGGGGGGGCGCGCCGCGGCTACACCTTC. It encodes CSVQQGGARRGYTF.